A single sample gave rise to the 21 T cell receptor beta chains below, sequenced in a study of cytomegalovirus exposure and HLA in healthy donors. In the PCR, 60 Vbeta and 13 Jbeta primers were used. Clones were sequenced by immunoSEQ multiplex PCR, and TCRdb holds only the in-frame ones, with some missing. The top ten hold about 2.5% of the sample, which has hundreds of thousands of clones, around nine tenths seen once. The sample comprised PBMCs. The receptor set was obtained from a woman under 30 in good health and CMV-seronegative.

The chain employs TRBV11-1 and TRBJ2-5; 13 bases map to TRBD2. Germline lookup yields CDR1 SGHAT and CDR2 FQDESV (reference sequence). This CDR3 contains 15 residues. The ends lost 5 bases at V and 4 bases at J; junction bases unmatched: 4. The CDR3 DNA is TGTGCCAGCAGCCGGGGACTAGCGGGGTTAGAGACCCAGTACTTC. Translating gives CASSRGLAGLETQYF.

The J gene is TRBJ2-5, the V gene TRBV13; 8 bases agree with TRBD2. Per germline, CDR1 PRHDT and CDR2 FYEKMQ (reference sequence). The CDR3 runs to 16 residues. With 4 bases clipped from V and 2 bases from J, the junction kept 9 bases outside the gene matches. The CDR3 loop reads CASSSDAKRGQETQYF. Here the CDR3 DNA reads TGTGCCAGCAGCTCAGACGCCAAGCGGGGGCAAGAGACCCAGTACTTC.

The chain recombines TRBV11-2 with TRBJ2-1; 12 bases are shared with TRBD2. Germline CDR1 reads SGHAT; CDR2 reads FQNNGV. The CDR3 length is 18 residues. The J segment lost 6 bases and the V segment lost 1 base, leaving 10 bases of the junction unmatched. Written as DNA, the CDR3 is TGTGCCAGCAGCTTAGGGTTGGCGCTAGCGGGGGGGATCAATGAGCAGTTCTTC. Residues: CASSLGLALAGGINEQFF.

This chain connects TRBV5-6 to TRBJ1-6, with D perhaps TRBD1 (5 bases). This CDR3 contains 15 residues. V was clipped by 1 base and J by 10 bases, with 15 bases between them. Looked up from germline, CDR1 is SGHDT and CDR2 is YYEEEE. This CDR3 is CASSLREGIGSPLHF. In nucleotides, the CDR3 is TGTGCCAGCAGCTTGAGGGAGGGGATAGGATCACCCCTCCACTTT.

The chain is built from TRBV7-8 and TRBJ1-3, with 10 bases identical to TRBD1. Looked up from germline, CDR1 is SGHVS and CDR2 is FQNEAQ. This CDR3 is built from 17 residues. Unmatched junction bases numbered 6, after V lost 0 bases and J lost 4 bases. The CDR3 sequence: CASSLASVTGGGNTIYF. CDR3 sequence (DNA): TGTGCCAGCAGCTTAGCGTCCGTGACAGGGGGCGGAAACACCATATATTTT.

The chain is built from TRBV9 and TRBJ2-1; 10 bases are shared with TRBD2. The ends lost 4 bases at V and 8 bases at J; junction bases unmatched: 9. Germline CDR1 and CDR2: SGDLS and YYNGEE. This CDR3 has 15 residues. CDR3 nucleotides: TGTGCCAGCAGCCTGACTAGCGGGCCTTTCGATGAGCAGTTCTTC. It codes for CASSLTSGPFDEQFF.

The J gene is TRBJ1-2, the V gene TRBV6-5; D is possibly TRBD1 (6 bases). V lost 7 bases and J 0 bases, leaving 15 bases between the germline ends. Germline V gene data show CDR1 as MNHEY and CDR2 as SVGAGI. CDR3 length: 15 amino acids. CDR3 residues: CASNPGQKANYGYTF. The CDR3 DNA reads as TGTGCCAGCAACCCAGGACAGAAAGCTAACTATGGCTACACCTTC.

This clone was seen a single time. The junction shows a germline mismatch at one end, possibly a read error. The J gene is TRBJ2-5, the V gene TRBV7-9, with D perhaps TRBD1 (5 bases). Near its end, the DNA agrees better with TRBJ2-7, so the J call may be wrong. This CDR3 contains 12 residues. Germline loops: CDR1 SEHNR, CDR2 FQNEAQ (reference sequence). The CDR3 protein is CSSSSTAYEQYF. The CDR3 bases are TGTTCCAGCAGCTCGACAGCATACGAGCAGTACTTC.

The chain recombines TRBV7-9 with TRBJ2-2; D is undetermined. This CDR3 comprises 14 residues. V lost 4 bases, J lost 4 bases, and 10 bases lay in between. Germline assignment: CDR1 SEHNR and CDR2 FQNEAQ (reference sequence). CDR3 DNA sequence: TGTGCCAGCAGCTCGTCTGAGAGCACCGGGGAGCTGTTTTTT. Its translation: CASSSSESTGELFF.

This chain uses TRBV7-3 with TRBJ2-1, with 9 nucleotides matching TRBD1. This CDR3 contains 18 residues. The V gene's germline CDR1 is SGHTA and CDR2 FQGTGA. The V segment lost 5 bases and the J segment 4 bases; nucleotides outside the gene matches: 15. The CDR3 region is CASSNLIGGQGQYNEQFF. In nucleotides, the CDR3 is TGTGCCAGCAGCAACCTAATAGGGGGACAGGGACAGTACAATGAGCAGTTCTTC.

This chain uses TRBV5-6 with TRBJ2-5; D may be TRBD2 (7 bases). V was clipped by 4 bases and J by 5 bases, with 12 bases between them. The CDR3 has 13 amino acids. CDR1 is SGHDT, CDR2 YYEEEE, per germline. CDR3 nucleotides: TGTGCCAGCAGCCGGGGGGCTTGGGAGACCCAGTACTTC. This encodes CASSRGAWETQYF.

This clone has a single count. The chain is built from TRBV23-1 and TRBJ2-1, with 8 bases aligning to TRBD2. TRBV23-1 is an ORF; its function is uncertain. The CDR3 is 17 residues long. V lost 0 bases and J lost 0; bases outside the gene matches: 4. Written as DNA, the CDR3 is TGCGCCAGCAGTCAATCCCCCGGGACTAGCTCCTACAATGAGCAGTTCTTC. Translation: CASSQSPGTSSYNEQFF.

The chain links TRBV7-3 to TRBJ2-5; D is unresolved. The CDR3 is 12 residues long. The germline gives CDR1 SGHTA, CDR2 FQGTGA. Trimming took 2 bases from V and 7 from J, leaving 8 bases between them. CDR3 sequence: CASSLLGGTQYF. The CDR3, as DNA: TGTGCCAGCAGCTTATTAGGCGGGACCCAGTACTTC.

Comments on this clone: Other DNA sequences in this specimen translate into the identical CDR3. CDR3 coding DNA: TGTGCCAGCAGCTTAGCCGGGGGGAACACTGAAGCTTTCTTT. It encodes CASSLAGGNTEAFF. This chain links TRBV7-3 with TRBJ1-1, with D maybe TRBD1 (5 bases). CDR1 SGHTA and CDR2 FQGTGA come from the germline V gene. Deletions cut 2 bases from V and 1 base from J, with 8 bases between. The CDR3 contains 14 residues. Filled out from reference TRBV7-3 and TRBJ1-1, the complete variable domain reads GAGVSQTPSNKVTEKGKYVELRCDPISGHTALYWYRQSLGQGPEFLIYFQGTGAADDSGLPNDRFFAVRPEGSVSTLKIQRTERGDSAVYLCASSLAGGNTEAFFGQGTRLTVV.

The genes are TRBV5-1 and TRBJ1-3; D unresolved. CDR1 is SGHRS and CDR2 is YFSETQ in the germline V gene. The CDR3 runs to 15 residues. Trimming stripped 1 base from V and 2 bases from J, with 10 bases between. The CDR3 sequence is CASSLFGEAGNTIYF. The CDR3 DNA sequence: TGCGCCAGCAGCTTGTTTGGGGAGGCTGGAAACACCATATATTTT. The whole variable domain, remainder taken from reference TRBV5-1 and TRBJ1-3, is KAGVTQTPRYLIKTRGQQVTLSCSPISGHRSVSWYQQTPGQGLQFLFEYFSETQRNKGNFPGRFSGRQFSNSRSEMNVSTLELGDSALYLCASSLFGEAGNTIYFGEGSWLTVV.

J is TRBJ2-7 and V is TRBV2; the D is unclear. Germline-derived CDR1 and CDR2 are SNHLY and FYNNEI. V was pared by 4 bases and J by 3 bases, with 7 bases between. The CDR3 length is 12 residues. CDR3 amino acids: CASSARFYEQYF. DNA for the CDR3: TGTGCCAGCAGTGCGAGATTCTACGAGCAGTACTTC.

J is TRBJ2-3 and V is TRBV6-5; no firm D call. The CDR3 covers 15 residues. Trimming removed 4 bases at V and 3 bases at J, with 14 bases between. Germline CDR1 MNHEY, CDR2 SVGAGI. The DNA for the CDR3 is TGTGCCAGCAGTTGGTACAGCACGAAAACAGATACGCAGTATTTT. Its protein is CASSWYSTKTDTQYF.

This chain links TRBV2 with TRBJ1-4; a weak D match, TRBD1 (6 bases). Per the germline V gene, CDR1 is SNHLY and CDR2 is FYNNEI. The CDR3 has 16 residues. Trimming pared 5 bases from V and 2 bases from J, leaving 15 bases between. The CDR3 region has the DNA TGTGCCAGCAGTAGGGGGACCTTGGGGACTAATGAAAAACTGTTTTTT. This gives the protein CASSRGTLGTNEKLFF.

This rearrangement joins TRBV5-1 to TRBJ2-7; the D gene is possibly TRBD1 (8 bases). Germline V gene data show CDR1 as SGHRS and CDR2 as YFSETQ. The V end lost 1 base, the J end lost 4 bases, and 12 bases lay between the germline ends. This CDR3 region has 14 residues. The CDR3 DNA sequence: TGCGCCAGCAGCTTGCTACAGGGGGGGTACGAGCAGTACTTC. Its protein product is CASSLLQGGYEQYF.

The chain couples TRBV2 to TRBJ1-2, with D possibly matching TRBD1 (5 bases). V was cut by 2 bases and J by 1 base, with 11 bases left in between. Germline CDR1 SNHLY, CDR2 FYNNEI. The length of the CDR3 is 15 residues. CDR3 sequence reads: CASSENEGLNYGYTF. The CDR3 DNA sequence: TGTGCCAGCAGTGAAAATGAGGGACTTAACTATGGCTACACCTTC.

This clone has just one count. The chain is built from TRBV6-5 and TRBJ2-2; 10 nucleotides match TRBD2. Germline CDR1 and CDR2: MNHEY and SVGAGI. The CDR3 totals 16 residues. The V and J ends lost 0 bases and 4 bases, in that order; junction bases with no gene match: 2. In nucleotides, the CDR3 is TGTGCCAGCAGTTACTCGATAGCGGGGGGCACCGGGGAGCTGTTTTTT. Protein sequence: CASSYSIAGGTGELFF.